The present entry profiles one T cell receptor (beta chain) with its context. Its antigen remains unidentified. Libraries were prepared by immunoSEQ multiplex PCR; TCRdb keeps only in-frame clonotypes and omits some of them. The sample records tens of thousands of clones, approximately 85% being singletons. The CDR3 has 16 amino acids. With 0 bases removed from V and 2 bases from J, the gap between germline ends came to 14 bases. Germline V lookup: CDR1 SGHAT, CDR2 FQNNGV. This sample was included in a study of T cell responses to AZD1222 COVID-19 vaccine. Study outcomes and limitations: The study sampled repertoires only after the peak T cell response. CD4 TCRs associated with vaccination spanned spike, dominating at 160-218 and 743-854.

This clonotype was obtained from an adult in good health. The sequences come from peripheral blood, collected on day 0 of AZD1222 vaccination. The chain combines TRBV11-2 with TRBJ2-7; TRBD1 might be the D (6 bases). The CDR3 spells CASSLEGAGIAYEQYF. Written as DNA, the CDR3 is TGTGCCAGCAGCTTAGAGGGGGCAGGGATTGCCTACGAGCAGTACTTC.